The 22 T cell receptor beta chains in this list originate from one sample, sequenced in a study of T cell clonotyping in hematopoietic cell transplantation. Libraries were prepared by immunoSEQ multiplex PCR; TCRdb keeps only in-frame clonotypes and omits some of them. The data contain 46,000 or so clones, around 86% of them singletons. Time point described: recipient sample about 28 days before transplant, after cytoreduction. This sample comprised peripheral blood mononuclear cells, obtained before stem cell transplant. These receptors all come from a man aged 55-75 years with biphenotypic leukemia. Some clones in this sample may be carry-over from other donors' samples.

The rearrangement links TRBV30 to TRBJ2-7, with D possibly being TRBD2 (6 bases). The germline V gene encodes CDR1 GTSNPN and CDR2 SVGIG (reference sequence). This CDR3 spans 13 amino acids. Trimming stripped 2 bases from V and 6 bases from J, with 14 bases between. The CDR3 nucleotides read TGTGCCTGGAGTCCCAGCCCCGGGGGCGAGCAGTACTTC. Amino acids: CAWSPSPGGEQYF.

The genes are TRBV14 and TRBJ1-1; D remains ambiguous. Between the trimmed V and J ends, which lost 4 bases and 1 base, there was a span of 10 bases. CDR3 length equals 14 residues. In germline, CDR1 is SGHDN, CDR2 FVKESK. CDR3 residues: CASSRRAPNTEAFF. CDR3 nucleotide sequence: TGTGCCAGCAGCCGACGGGCGCCGAACACTGAAGCTTTCTTT.

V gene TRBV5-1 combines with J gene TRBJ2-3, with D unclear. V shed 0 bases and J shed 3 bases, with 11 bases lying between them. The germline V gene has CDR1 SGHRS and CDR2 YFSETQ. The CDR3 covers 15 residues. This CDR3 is CASSLEGILTDTQYF. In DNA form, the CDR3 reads TGCGCCAGCAGCTTGGAGGGCATCCTTACAGATACGCAGTATTTT.

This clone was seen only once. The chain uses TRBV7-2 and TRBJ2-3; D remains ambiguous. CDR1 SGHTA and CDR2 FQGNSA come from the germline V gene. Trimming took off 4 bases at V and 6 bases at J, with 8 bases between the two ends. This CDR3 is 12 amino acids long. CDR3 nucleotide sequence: TGTGCCAGCAGCTCCGCAAGTGATACGCAGTATTTT. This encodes CASSSASDTQYF.

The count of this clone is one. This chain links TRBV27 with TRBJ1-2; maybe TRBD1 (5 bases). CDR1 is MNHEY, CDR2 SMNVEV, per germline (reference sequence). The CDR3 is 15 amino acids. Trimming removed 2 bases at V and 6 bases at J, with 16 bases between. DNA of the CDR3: TGTGCCAGCAGTTTAGCGGTCCCCGGGGCTGATGGCTACACCTTC. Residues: CASSLAVPGADGYTF.

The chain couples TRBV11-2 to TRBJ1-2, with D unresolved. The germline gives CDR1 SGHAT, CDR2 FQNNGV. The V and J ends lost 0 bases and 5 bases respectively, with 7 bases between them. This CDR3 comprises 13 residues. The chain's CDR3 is CASSLDEGYGYTF. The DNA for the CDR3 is TGTGCCAGCAGCTTAGATGAGGGTTATGGCTACACCTTC.

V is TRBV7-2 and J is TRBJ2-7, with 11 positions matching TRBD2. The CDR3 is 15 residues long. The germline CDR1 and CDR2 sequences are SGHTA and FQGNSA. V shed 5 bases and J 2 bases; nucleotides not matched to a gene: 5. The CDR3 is CASSQTSGEPYEQYF. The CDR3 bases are TGTGCCAGCAGCCAGACTAGCGGGGAACCCTACGAGCAGTACTTC.

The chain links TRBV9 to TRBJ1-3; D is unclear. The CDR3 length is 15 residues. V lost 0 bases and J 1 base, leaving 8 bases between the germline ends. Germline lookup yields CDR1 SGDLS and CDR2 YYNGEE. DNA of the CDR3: TGTGCCAGCAGCGTAGACTTGGAGTCTGGAAACACCATATATTTT. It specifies CASSVDLESGNTIYF.

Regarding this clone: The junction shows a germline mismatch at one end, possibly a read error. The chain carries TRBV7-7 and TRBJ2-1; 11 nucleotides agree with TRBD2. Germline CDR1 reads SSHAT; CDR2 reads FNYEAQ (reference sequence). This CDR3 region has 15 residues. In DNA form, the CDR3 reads TGTGCTAGCAGCTTAGCGGGAGGGCCTTTGTATGAGCAGTTCTTC. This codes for CASSLAGGPLYEQFF.

CDR3 sequence (DNA): TGTGCCATAGCGGGAGGCCTTCAAGAGACCCAGTACTTC. Amino acids: CAIAGGLQETQYF. The chain combines TRBV30 with TRBJ2-5; 10 bases fit TRBD2. Germline V gives CDR1 GTSNPN, CDR2 SVGIG (reference sequence). The CDR3 runs 13 residues. The V and J ends lost 8 bases and 2 bases, in that order; junction bases with no gene match: 5.

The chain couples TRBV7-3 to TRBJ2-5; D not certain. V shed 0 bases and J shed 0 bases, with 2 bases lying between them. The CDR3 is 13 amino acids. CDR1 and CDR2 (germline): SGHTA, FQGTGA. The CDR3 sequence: CASSLTNQETQYF. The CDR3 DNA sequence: TGTGCCAGCAGCTTAACGAACCAAGAGACCCAGTACTTC.

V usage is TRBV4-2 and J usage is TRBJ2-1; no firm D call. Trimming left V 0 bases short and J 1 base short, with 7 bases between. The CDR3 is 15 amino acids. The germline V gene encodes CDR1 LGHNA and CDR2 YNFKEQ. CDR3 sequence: CASSQDVQSYNEQFF. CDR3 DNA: TGTGCCAGCAGCCAAGATGTGCAGTCCTACAATGAGCAGTTCTTC.

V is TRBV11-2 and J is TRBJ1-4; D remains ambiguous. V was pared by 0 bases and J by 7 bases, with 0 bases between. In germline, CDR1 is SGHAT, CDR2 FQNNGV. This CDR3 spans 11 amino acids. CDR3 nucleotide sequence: TGTGCCAGCAGCTTAGATGAAAAACTGTTTTTT. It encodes CASSLDEKLFF.

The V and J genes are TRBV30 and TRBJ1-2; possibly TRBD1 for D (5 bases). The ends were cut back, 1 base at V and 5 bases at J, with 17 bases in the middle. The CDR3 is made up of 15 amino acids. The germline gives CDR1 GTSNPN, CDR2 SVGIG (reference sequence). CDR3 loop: CAWSGAGSAGYGYTF. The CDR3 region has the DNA TGTGCCTGGAGTGGGGCAGGGTCGGCGGGATATGGCTACACCTTC. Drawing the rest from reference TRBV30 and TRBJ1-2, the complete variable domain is SQTIHQWPATLVQPVGSPLSLECTVEGTSNPNLYWYRQAAGRGLQLLFYSVGIGQISSEVPQNLSASRPQDRQFILSSKKLLLSDSGFYLCAWSGAGSAGYGYTFGSGTRLTVV.

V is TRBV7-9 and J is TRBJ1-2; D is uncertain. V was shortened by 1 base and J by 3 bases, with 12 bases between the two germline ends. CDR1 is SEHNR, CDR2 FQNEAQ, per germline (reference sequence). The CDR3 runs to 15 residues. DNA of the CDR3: TGTGCCAGCAGCTTAGATTCAGGAAATCACTATGGCTACACCTTC. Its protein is CASSLDSGNHYGYTF.

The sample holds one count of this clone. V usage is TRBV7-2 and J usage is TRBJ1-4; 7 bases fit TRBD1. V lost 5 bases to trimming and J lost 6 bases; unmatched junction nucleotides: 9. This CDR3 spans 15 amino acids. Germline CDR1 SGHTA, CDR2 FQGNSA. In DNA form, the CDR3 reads TGTGCCAGCAGCCAATACAGGGGATGGGATGAAAAACTGTTTTTT. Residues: CASSQYRGWDEKLFF.

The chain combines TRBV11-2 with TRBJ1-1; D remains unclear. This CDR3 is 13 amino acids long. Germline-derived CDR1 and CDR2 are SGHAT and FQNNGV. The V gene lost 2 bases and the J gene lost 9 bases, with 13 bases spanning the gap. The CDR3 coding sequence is TGTGCCAGCAGCTTATACGGTGATGGTCAAGCTTTCTTT. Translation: CASSLYGDGQAFF.

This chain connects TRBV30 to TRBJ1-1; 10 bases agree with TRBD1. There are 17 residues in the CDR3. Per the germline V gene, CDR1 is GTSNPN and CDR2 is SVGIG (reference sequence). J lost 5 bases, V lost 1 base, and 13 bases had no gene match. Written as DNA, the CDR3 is TGTGCCTGGAGTGGGGGGCGACAGGGGGCGAGGAAAACTGAAGCTTTCTTT. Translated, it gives CAWSGGRQGARKTEAFF.

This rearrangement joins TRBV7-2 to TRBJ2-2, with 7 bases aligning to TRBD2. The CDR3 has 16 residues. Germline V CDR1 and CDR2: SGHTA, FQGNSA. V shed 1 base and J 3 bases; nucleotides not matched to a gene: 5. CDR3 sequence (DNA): TGTGCCAGCAGCTTAGTGGCCGGACTAGACACCGGGGAGCTGTTTTTT. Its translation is CASSLVAGLDTGELFF.

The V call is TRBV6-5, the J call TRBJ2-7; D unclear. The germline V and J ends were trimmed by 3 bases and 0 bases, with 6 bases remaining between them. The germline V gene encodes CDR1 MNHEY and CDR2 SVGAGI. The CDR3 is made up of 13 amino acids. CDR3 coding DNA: TGTGCCAGCAGTTATCGGAGCTCCTACGAGCAGTACTTC. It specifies CASSYRSSYEQYF.

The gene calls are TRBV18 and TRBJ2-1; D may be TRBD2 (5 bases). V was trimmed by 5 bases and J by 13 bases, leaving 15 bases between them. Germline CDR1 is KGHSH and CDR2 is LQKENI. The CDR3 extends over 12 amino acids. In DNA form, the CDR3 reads TGTGCCAGCTCAGTAGTGGGAGCACATCAGTTCTTC. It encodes CASSVVGAHQFF.

CDR3 sequence (DNA): TGTGCCAGCAGCTCGCGGACAGGGTTACAGTACTTC. It is translated as CASSSRTGLQYF. The gene calls are TRBV11-3 and TRBJ2-5, with 8 bases lining up with TRBD1. Unmatched junction bases numbered 6, after V lost 4 bases and J lost 11 bases. Germline V gene lookup returns CDR1 SGHNT and CDR2 YENEEA. The CDR3 covers 12 residues.